The rows below give T cell receptor beta chains drawn from one sample of a study of shared clonotypes between healthy human individuals. TCRdb's copy holds only in-frame clones and misses some; the assay was immunoSEQ multiplex PCR. The sample holds about 2 million clones, about 95% seen once. Sequences were obtained from naive CD8+ T cells sorted from blood. These receptors were taken from a man younger than 35 in good health. CDR3s include the opening cysteine and the closing phenylalanine or tryptophan. D genes are given only for firm matches. Size is omitted from some rows. Given values are once, few, many or a class for expanded clones.

NA,TRBV7-7,TRBD1,TRBJ2-7,TGTGCTAGCCCAACCGAAGCCCCAGGGGGCAAAGAGACCTACGAGCAGTACTTC,CASPTEAPGGKETYEQYF
NA,TRBV27,NA,TRBJ1-1,TGTGCCAGCAGTGGTAAGGATGTGGACACTGAAGCTTTCTTT,CASSGKDVDTEAFF
NA,TRBV5-1,TRBD2,TRBJ2-3,TGCGCCAGCAGCGACGGGACTAGCGGGGATGATACGCAGTATTTT,CASSDGTSGDDTQYF
NA,TRBV7-6,TRBD2,TRBJ2-7,TGTGCCAGCAGCTTAGTTTCAACTAGCGGTACGTACGAGCAGTACTTC,CASSLVSTSGTYEQYF
NA,TRBV10-3,TRBD2,TRBJ2-5,TGTGCCATCAGAGAGCGGGGGGGCCCGGTGGAGACCCAGTACTTC,CAIRERGGPVETQYF
NA,TRBV13,NA,TRBJ1-1,TGTGCCAGCAGTCACACCGGGAGAGAAGCTTTCTTT,CASSHTGREAFF
NA,TRBV25-1,NA,TRBJ2-6,TGTGCCAGCAGTGACATATTGTTCTCTGGGGCCAACGTCCTGACTTTC,CASSDILFSGANVLTF
NA,TRBV27,NA,TRBJ1-4,TGTGCCAGCCGCCCTGGCGGGTTTGAAAAACTGTTTTTT,CASRPGGFEKLFF
NA,TRBV6-5,NA,TRBJ1-5,TGTGCCAGCAGGTCGGGGTTTAGCAATCAGCCCCAGCATTTT,CASRSGFSNQPQHF
NA,TRBV11-2,TRBD1,TRBJ2-2,TGTGCCAGCAGCTTAGAATCCGGACAGGGACACACCGGGGAGCTGTTTTTT,CASSLESGQGHTGELFF
once,TRBV13,NA,TRBJ2-7,TGTGCCAGCAGCTTAGGGAGGAACGAGCAGTACTTC,CASSLGRNEQYF
NA,TRBV2,NA,TRBJ2-7,TGTGCCAGCAGCCCGACAGGACCCTACGAGCAGTACTTC,CASSPTGPYEQYF
NA,TRBV2,NA,TRBJ2-1,TGTGCCAGCACCGATGGGCCAGGTTTCTACAATGAGCAGTTCTTC,CASTDGPGFYNEQFF
NA,TRBV27,NA,TRBJ2-3,TGTGCCAGCAGTTTATCCCCCAGTTTAGCAGATACGCAGTATTTT,CASSLSPSLADTQYF
NA,TRBV4-1,NA,TRBJ2-2,TGCGCCAGCAGCCAAGACCGTTACGCGAACACCGGGGAGCTGTTTTTT,CASSQDRYANTGELFF
NA,TRBV27,NA,TRBJ2-7,TGTGCCAGCAGTTTAACTGCGGAGAACCCCTACGAGCAGTACTTC,CASSLTAENPYEQYF
NA,TRBV5-1,NA,TRBJ2-2,TGCGCCAGCAGCTTGTCGGTGAACACCGGGGAGCTGTTTTTT,CASSLSVNTGELFF
once,TRBV6-6,NA,TRBJ2-1,TGTGCCAGCAACCCTTACAGGGATTCCTACAATGAGCAGTTCTTC,CASNPYRDSYNEQFF
NA,TRBV4-1,TRBD2,TRBJ2-1,TGCGCCAGCAGCCAAAACTCGGGCGGGAGGGACAATGAGCAGTTCTTC,CASSQNSGGRDNEQFF
NA,TRBV5-6,NA,TRBJ1-5,TGTGCCAGCAGCTTCGGAGACAATCAGCCCCAGCATTTT,CASSFGDNQPQHF
NA,TRBV10-3,TRBD2,TRBJ2-2,TGTGCCATCAGCGGCGATCAGCGGGGAACGCCCACGAACACCGGGGAGCTGTTTTTT,CAISGDQRGTPTNTGELFF
NA,TRBV6-5,TRBD1,TRBJ1-3,TGTGCCAGCAGTTTTGGGACAGGGGGAGTTGGAAACACCATATATTTT,CASSFGTGGVGNTIYF
NA,TRBV12-5,TRBD2,TRBJ2-7,TGTGCTAGTGGTTTATGGGAGGGGCTCCCAAACTCCTACGAGCAGTACTTC,CASGLWEGLPNSYEQYF
NA,TRBV5-6,NA,TRBJ2-3,TGTGCCAGCAGCTTGGGGGGCGCCCCAGATACGCAGTATTTT,CASSLGGAPDTQYF
NA,TRBV27,TRBD2,TRBJ2-3,TGTGCCAGCAGTTTCATCGGGGGGGGCACAGATACGCAGTATTTT,CASSFIGGGTDTQYF
NA,TRBV30,NA,TRBJ2-7,TGTGCCTGGACTACGTCCGACGAGCAGTACTTC,CAWTTSDEQYF
NA,TRBV5-6,TRBD1,TRBJ2-2,TGTGCCAGCAGCTTGGCCGGCAGGGGGCTGATCGGGGAGCTGTTTTTT,CASSLAGRGLIGELFF
NA,TRBV27,NA,TRBJ2-7,TGTGCCAGCAGCCCTGGGGCCGCCTACGAGCAGTACTTC,CASSPGAAYEQYF
NA,TRBV10-2,NA,TRBJ1-1,TGCGCCAGCAGTGAGAGGTTTGGGGGGCCGGACACTGAAGCTTTCTTT,CASSERFGGPDTEAFF
NA,TRBV27,NA,TRBJ2-2,TGTGCCAGCAGACTCGGGACTCAGGTTCACACCGGGGAGCTGTTTTTT,CASRLGTQVHTGELFF
NA,TRBV5-5,NA,TRBJ2-7,TGTGCCAGCAGCTTGGGGCCTGGGGTCGGGGAGCAGTACTTC,CASSLGPGVGEQYF